This TCR beta chain was obtained from a study of shared clonotypes between healthy human individuals. For the study at large: Used for every donor were three CD4 naive, three CD4 memory, two CD8 naive and one CD8 memory plate.

An approximately 200 ng quantity of DNA, 30,000 to 35,000 T cell genomes, went into the sorted-subset replicate PCRs. TCRdb's copy holds only in-frame clones and misses some; the assay was immunoSEQ multiplex PCR. The sample carries around 640,000 clones, around 96% recorded once. Findings and caveats of the study: Rarefaction showed that sequencing of sorted subsets was incomplete (despite large depth). Clonotype sharing among the donors was expected to vary with sequencing depth.

Germline values: CDR1 LNHDA, CDR2 SQIVND (reference sequence). Trimming cost V 0 bases and J 6 bases, with 15 bases left between them. The CDR3 sequence is 16 residues long. Terminally differentiated effector memory CD45RA+ cells were left out of the naive CD8 fraction, which was CD45RO-negative and positively selected for CCR7. About this clone: Its antigen is unidentified.

The clonotype comes from a woman in her 30s in good health. The V call is TRBV19, the J call TRBJ2-1; the D is unclear. Source material: naive CD8+ T cells sorted from blood. The CDR3 sequence is CASSIDLGYGSNEQFF. Written as DNA, the CDR3 is TGTGCCAGTAGTATAGATCTGGGATATGGAAGCAATGAGCAGTTCTTC.